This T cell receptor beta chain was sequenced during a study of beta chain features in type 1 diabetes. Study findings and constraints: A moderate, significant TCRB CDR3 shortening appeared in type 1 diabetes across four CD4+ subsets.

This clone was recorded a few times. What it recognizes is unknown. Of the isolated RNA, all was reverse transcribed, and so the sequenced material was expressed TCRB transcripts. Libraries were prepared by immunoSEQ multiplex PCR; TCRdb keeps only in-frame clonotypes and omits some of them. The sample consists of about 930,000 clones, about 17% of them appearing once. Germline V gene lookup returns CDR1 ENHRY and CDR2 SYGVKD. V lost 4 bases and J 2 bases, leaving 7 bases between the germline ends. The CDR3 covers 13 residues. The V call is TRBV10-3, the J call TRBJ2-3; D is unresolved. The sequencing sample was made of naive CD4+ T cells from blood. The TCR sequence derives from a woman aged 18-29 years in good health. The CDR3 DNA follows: TGTGCCATCAGTGTCGATATCACAGATACGCAGTATTTT. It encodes CAISVDITDTQYF.